One and the same sample provided the 22 T cell receptor beta chains below, sequenced in a study of T cells in Graves' hyperthyroidism and ophthalmopathy. Amplification of TCR beta CDR3 regions was performed using RNA transcripts as template. When the TCR CDR3 underwent first-round RT-PCR, the HTBI primer set was used. TCRdb independently ran MiXCR on the multiplex PCR reads; one entry per CDR3 protein. The sample yields 400,000 to 600,000 distinct CDR3 sequences, roughly 20% seen once. The sequenced sample consisted of blood. These receptors all stem from a man between 18 and 29 years old with Graves' hyperthyroidism.

This clonotype was observed many times. The chain links TRBV6-1 to TRBJ2-7; 14 bases line up with TRBD2. The length of the CDR3 is 18 residues. The germline CDR1 and CDR2 sequences are MNHNS and SASEGT. The V segment lost 0 bases and the J segment 0 bases; nucleotides outside the gene matches: 4. This CDR3 is CASSEARTSGGLSYEQYF. The DNA for the CDR3 is TGTGCCAGCAGTGAAGCACGGACTAGCGGGGGGCTCTCCTACGAGCAGTACTTC.

In its sample, this clonotype was seen many times. The chain employs TRBV20-1 and TRBJ2-7, with 14 bases matching TRBD2. Germline CDR1 reads DFQATT; CDR2 reads SNEGSKA (reference sequence). CDR3 length equals 19 residues. The V gene end was trimmed by 3 bases and the J gene end by 3 bases; junction bases not matched to a gene: 16. In DNA, the CDR3 is TGCAGTGCTAGGCCCCTGACTAGCGGGGGGGGACTCTTCAGCTACGAGCAGTACTTC. Translation: CSARPLTSGGGLFSYEQYF.

This clonotype was found many times. V and J are TRBV25-1 and TRBJ1-4; tentatively, D is TRBD1 (5 bases). The V end was cut by 4 bases, the J end by 2 bases, with 14 bases between. The V gene's germline CDR1 is MGHDK and CDR2 SYGVNS. The CDR3 has 16 amino acids. Here the CDR3 reads CASSGPPGPTNEKLFF. CDR3 sequence (DNA): TGTGCCAGCAGTGGACCTCCGGGACCGACTAATGAAAAACTGTTTTTT.

The chain is built from TRBV19 and TRBJ1-5; 8 bases fit TRBD1. After removal of 8 bases from V and 7 bases from J, the junction contained 7 bases not matched to a gene. CDR1 LNHDA and CDR2 SQIVND come from the germline V gene (reference sequence). The CDR3 is made up of 13 amino acids. CDR3 coding DNA: TGTGCCAGTTCGGGACAGGTGAGGCAGCCCCAGCATTTT. The encoded protein is CASSGQVRQPQHF.

The chain uses TRBV19 and TRBJ1-2; D is uncertain. Germline assignment: CDR1 LNHDA and CDR2 SQIVND (reference sequence). This CDR3 contains 13 residues. The V and J ends lost 3 bases and 4 bases respectively, with 9 bases between them. This CDR3 is CASSIETLYGYTF. In nucleotides, the CDR3 is TGTGCCAGTAGTATCGAGACCCTCTATGGCTACACCTTC.

This clonotype was detected many times. J is TRBJ1-2 and V is TRBV13, with 7 nucleotides matching TRBD1. The length of the CDR3 is 13 residues. Germline CDR1 and CDR2: PRHDT and FYEKMQ (reference sequence). The ends lost 5 bases at V and 4 bases at J; junction bases unmatched: 4. The DNA for the CDR3 is TGTGCCAGCAGCCACAGGGGATCCTATGGCTACACCTTC. Protein product: CASSHRGSYGYTF.

This clonotype occurred many times. Here the CDR3 DNA reads TGTGCCAGCAGTTCCCAGGGTAGCCCTGAAGCTTTCTTT. Translation gives CASSSQGSPEAFF. V usage is TRBV6-5 and J usage is TRBJ1-1; weak D call: TRBD1 (5 bases). CDR1 is MNHEY and CDR2 is SVGAGI in the germline V gene. The V end lost 4 bases, the J end lost 6 bases, and 12 bases lay between the germline ends. The CDR3 sequence is 13 residues long.

This clonotype was counted at least ten times. A single base separates this from a much larger clone, so it may be a read error. The chain carries TRBV6-5 and TRBJ1-1, with 7 bases matching TRBD1. The CDR3 is 12 residues long. Germline CDR1 and CDR2: MNHEY and SVGAGI. The V gene end was trimmed by 1 base and the J gene end by 10 bases; junction bases not matched to a gene: 3. CDR3 nucleotides: TGTGCCAGCAGTTACTTAGACAGGGTAGCTTTCTTT. This sequence encodes CASSYLDRVAFF.

The chain couples TRBV20-1 to TRBJ2-5; 12 nucleotides align to TRBD2. This CDR3 is built from 14 residues. CDR1 DFQATT and CDR2 SNEGSKA come from the germline V gene (reference sequence). After removal of 2 bases from V and 5 bases from J, the junction contained 3 bases not matched to a gene. CDR3 nucleotides: TGCAGTGCTAGACTAGCGGGGGGGTGGGAGACCCAGTACTTC. Its translation: CSARLAGGWETQYF.

This clonotype occurred a few times. The chain recombines TRBV5-1 with TRBJ1-5; D gene uncertain. This CDR3 is built from 15 residues. The V gene lost 4 bases and the J gene lost 2 bases, with 13 bases spanning the gap. Germline V lookup: CDR1 SGHRS, CDR2 YFSETQ. The CDR3: CASSPGSERNQPQHF. CDR3 bases: TGCGCCAGCAGCCCCGGAAGTGAGCGCAATCAGCCCCAGCATTTT. Full variable domain (missing parts from reference TRBV5-1 and TRBJ1-5): KAGVTQTPRYLIKTRGQQVTLSCSPISGHRSVSWYQQTPGQGLQFLFEYFSETQRNKGNFPGRFSGRQFSNSRSEMNVSTLELGDSALYLCASSPGSERNQPQHFGDGTRLSIL.

This clonotype has a count of ten or more. The chain combines TRBV5-1 with TRBJ1-2; D might be TRBD1 (6 bases). Deletions cut 3 bases from V and 0 bases from J, with 12 bases between. This CDR3 region has 15 residues. Per the germline V gene, CDR1 is SGHRS and CDR2 is YFSETQ. The CDR3 reads CASSSQGWSNYGYTF. CDR3 nucleotides: TGCGCCAGCAGCTCACAGGGATGGTCTAACTATGGCTACACCTTC.

V gene TRBV20-1 combines with J gene TRBJ2-5; D call uncertain. With 3 bases removed from V and 0 bases from J, the gap between germline ends came to 5 bases. Per the germline V gene, CDR1 is DFQATT and CDR2 is SNEGSKA (reference sequence). The CDR3 sequence is 12 residues long. CDR3 DNA: TGCAGTGCTAGTTTCAACCAAGAGACCCAGTACTTC. Its translation is CSASFNQETQYF.

This clonotype occurred many times. This chain links TRBV7-8 with TRBJ2-5; 8 bases match TRBD2. The CDR3 consists of 15 residues. CDR1 and CDR2 (germline): SGHVS, FQNEAQ. Trimming removed 8 bases from V and 1 base from J; junction bases left unmatched: 9. CDR3 bases: TGTGCCAGCGGCAAACGTAGCGGGGCCCAAGAGACCCAGTACTTC. Its protein product is CASGKRSGAQETQYF.

The V call is TRBV4-1, the J call TRBJ2-4, with D possibly matching TRBD2 (5 bases). Trimming removed 2 bases at V and 0 bases at J, with 14 bases between. The CDR3 consists of 17 residues. CDR1 and CDR2 from the germline V gene are MGHRA and YSYEKL. For the CDR3, the DNA is TGCGCCAGCAGCCAACCTACAGAGGGATTAGCCAAAAACATTCAGTACTTC. Its protein is CASSQPTEGLAKNIQYF.

This clonotype was found many times. The J gene is TRBJ2-5, the V gene TRBV3-1; no clear D gene. The CDR3 is made up of 11 amino acids. In germline, CDR1 is LGHDT, CDR2 YNNKEL (reference sequence). V was shortened by 2 bases and J by 4 bases, with 2 bases between the two germline ends. The CDR3 sequence: CASSQTETQYF. The DNA for the CDR3 is TGTGCCAGCAGCCAAACAGAGACCCAGTACTTC.

Many counts were recorded for this clonotype. V gene TRBV20-1 combines with J gene TRBJ1-5; D might be TRBD1 (5 bases). The germline V and J ends were trimmed by 0 bases and 6 bases, with 9 bases remaining between them. This CDR3 has 13 residues. Germline assignment: CDR1 DFQATT and CDR2 SNEGSKA (reference sequence). In DNA, the CDR3 is TGCAGTGCTAGAGAAGGACAACTTCAGCCCCAGCATTTT. The encoded protein is CSAREGQLQPQHF.

The V call is TRBV11-2, the J call TRBJ2-5, with TRBD2 as a possible D gene (7 bases). Germline loops: CDR1 SGHAT, CDR2 FQNNGV. This CDR3 is built from 15 residues. Trimming stripped 0 bases from V and 5 bases from J, with 13 bases between. The CDR3 nucleotides read TGTGCCAGCAGCTTAGATCGGGGGGCCTCGGAGACCCAGTACTTC. It encodes CASSLDRGASETQYF.

Many counts were recorded for this clonotype. The V call is TRBV5-4, the J call TRBJ1-2; D perhaps matches TRBD1 (5 bases). Germline lookup yields CDR1 SGHNT and CDR2 YYREEE (reference sequence). Trimming took 3 bases from V and 5 from J, leaving 14 bases between them. The length of the CDR3 is 14 residues. The CDR3 coding sequence is TGTGCCAGCAGCTCGCGACAGACTATTTATGGCTACACCTTC. It yields the protein CASSSRQTIYGYTF.

The chain joins TRBV2 to TRBJ1-2; D is possibly TRBD1 (6 bases). This CDR3 has 15 residues. Trimming stripped 7 bases from V and 0 bases from J, with 15 bases between. The V gene's germline CDR1 is SNHLY and CDR2 FYNNEI. The CDR3 loop reads CASMITGLPNYGYTF. The CDR3 DNA reads TGTGCCAGCATGATTACAGGGCTACCTAACTATGGCTACACCTTC.

There are many counts of this clonotype. This chain links TRBV7-8 with TRBJ1-2, with D possibly matching TRBD1 (5 bases). The CDR3 is 15 amino acids. The ends were cut back, 6 bases at V and 4 bases at J, with 18 bases in the middle. Looked up from germline, CDR1 is SGHVS and CDR2 is FQNEAQ. The CDR3 loop is CASSSLASGSYGYTF. CDR3 in DNA: TGTGCCAGCAGTTCGTTAGCGTCAGGGTCCTATGGCTACACCTTC.

CDR3 protein: CASSLWRENEQYF. The CDR3 bases are TGTGCCAGCAGTTTGTGGCGGGAGAACGAGCAGTACTTC. This chain uses TRBV28 with TRBJ2-7; TRBD2 agrees at 7 bases. Germline values: CDR1 MDHEN, CDR2 SYDVKM. The CDR3 runs 13 residues. The J segment lost 5 bases and the V segment lost 3 bases, leaving 4 bases of the junction unmatched.

This clonotype was seen once. The chain carries TRBV28 and TRBJ1-2; TRBD1 matches at 11 bases. Germline trimming cut 7 bases from V and 4 bases from J; bases unmatched to any gene: 2. This CDR3 has 13 amino acids. Per germline, CDR1 MDHEN and CDR2 SYDVKM. CDR3 nucleotides: TGTGCCAGCAAGGACAGGGGGCTCTATGGCTACACCTTC. Its translation is CASKDRGLYGYTF.